The next 19 T cell receptor beta chains were all read from a single sample in a study of blood T cell repertoires in COVID-19. The protocol was immunoSEQ multiplex PCR, while the TCRdb copy is restricted to in-frame clones and leaves out a portion. Among fewer than 250,000 clones listed, about four fifths were seen once. Sequenced material: peripheral blood. These receptors were collected from a woman between 40 and 50 years old with active or convalescent COVID-19.

This chain links TRBV29-1 with TRBJ1-2; D remains unclear. V was shortened by 4 bases and J by 4 bases, with 7 bases between the two germline ends. Germline CDR1 SQVTM, CDR2 ANQGSEA. This CDR3 has 11 residues. The DNA for the CDR3 is TGCAGCGTTGGGCCAAGCTATGGCTACACCTTC. Encoded protein: CSVGPSYGYTF.

This chain joins TRBV19 and TRBJ1-4; 10 bases are a match to TRBD1. Germline V gene sequence: CDR1 LNHDA, CDR2 SQIVND (reference sequence). The CDR3 has 14 residues. Trimming took 9 bases from V and 12 from J; bases not matched to a gene: 13. The chain's CDR3 is CASALTGTGAQLFF. The CDR3 nucleotides are TGTGCCAGCGCCTTAACCGGGACAGGGGCTCAACTGTTTTTT.

The rearrangement links TRBV14 to TRBJ1-6; D remains ambiguous. Germline loops: CDR1 SGHDN, CDR2 FVKESK. The CDR3 covers 15 residues. V was pared by 0 bases and J by 0 bases, with 3 bases between. The CDR3 DNA follows: TGTGCCAGCAGCCAAGACAGCTCCTATAATTCACCCCTCCACTTT. Its protein product is CASSQDSSYNSPLHF.

The chain couples TRBV5-1 to TRBJ2-7; D perhaps matches TRBD1 (7 bases). The CDR3 extends over 14 amino acids. The germline V gene has CDR1 SGHRS and CDR2 YFSETQ. Between the trimmed V and J ends, which lost 2 bases and 3 bases, there was a span of 12 bases. CDR3 nucleotides: TGCGCCAGCAGCTTAGGAGGGGGCGACTACGAGCAGTACTTC. Translating gives CASSLGGGDYEQYF.

The chain has TRBV4-3 and TRBJ1-4; 9 bases fit TRBD1. The ends lost 1 base at V and 5 bases at J; junction bases unmatched: 5. Per the germline V gene, CDR1 is LGHNA and CDR2 is YSLEER. The CDR3 extends over 16 amino acids. The CDR3 DNA follows: TGCGCCAGCAGCCAAGTAGTTACAGGGGGCAATGAAAAACTGTTTTTT. It yields the protein CASSQVVTGGNEKLFF.

The chain carries TRBV5-5 and TRBJ1-2, with TRBD1 matching 7 bases. CDR3 length: 14 residues. Losses at the gene ends were 0 bases for V and 5 bases for J; bases not matched to a gene: 4. Germline V CDR1 and CDR2: SGHKS, YYEKEE (reference sequence). The CDR3 DNA follows: TGTGCCAGCAGCTTGGGGTCACAGGGGTATGGCTACACCTTC. Protein sequence: CASSLGSQGYGYTF. Drawing the rest from reference TRBV5-5 and TRBJ1-2, the complete variable domain is DAGVTQSPTHLIKTRGQQVTLRCSPISGHKSVSWYQQVLGQGPQFIFQYYEKEERGRGNFPDRFSARQFPNYSSELNVNALLLGDSALYLCASSLGSQGYGYTFGSGTRLTVV.

The chain uses TRBV11-2 and TRBJ2-2; 7 nucleotides line up with TRBD2. Germline V gene sequence: CDR1 SGHAT, CDR2 FQNNGV. The CDR3 is 13 amino acids. The J segment lost 9 bases and the V segment lost 4 bases, leaving 5 bases of the junction unmatched. CDR3: CASSSGRNWELFF. CDR3 nucleotides: TGTGCCAGCAGCTCCGGGAGGAACTGGGAGCTGTTTTTT.

The J gene is TRBJ1-2, the V gene TRBV5-4; D ambiguous. CDR1 SGHNT and CDR2 YYREEE come from the germline V gene (reference sequence). V was shortened by 4 bases and J by 2 bases, with 15 bases between the two germline ends. CDR3 length equals 15 residues. This CDR3 reads CASSLTIRGNYGYTF. CDR3 sequence (DNA): TGTGCCAGCAGCCTGACGATTCGGGGAAACTATGGCTACACCTTC.

The genes are TRBV19 and TRBJ1-1, with D tentatively TRBD1 (5 bases). V dropped 6 bases and J dropped 4 bases, with 15 bases sitting between them. CDR1 and CDR2 from the germline V gene are LNHDA and SQIVND (reference sequence). This CDR3 is built from 14 residues. CDR3 loop: CASSREGRSTEAFF. The CDR3 DNA sequence: TGTGCCAGTAGCCGGGAGGGGAGGAGCACTGAAGCTTTCTTT.

V usage is TRBV5-4 and J usage is TRBJ2-6; D possibly corresponds to TRBD1 (5 bases). Germline lookup yields CDR1 SGHNT and CDR2 YYREEE (reference sequence). This CDR3 is built from 14 residues. V was shortened by 7 bases and J by 0 bases, with 8 bases between the two germline ends. The CDR3: CASGQLSGANVLTF. The CDR3 DNA reads TGTGCCAGCGGACAACTCTCTGGGGCCAACGTCCTGACTTTC.

The V gene is TRBV2, the J gene TRBJ2-3; TRBD1 might be the D (5 bases). Trimming removed 7 bases at V and 2 bases at J, with 10 bases between. In germline, CDR1 is SNHLY, CDR2 FYNNEI. The CDR3 is 13 amino acids. The DNA for the CDR3 is TGTGCCAGCAAGGCAGGGTCCACAGATACGCAGTATTTT. Translating gives CASKAGSTDTQYF.

The rearrangement links TRBV27 to TRBJ2-1; 8 bases match TRBD2. The CDR3 sequence is 15 residues long. Germline loops: CDR1 MNHEY, CDR2 SMNVEV (reference sequence). V lost 2 bases, J lost 2 bases, and 2 bases stayed unmatched. The CDR3: CASSLAGGPYNEQFF. In DNA, the CDR3 is TGTGCCAGCAGTTTAGCGGGAGGCCCCTACAATGAGCAGTTCTTC.

V usage is TRBV24-1 and J usage is TRBJ2-2; D remains ambiguous. The ends were cut back, 2 bases at V and 7 bases at J, with 7 bases in the middle. Germline V CDR1 and CDR2: KGHDR, SFDVKD. This CDR3 has 13 amino acids. In DNA form, the CDR3 reads TGTGCCACCAGTGATTCGAGGATCGGGGAGCTGTTTTTT. Translation gives CATSDSRIGELFF.

This chain joins TRBV5-1 and TRBJ2-1, with D possibly matching TRBD2 (6 bases). The CDR3 is 17 residues long. CDR1 is SGHRS and CDR2 is YFSETQ in the germline V gene. V dropped 0 bases and J dropped 0 bases, with 13 bases sitting between them. The CDR3 sequence: CASSLGVRGSSYNEQFF. CDR3 bases: TGCGCCAGCAGCTTGGGTGTCCGGGGGAGCTCCTACAATGAGCAGTTCTTC.

V and J are TRBV5-1 and TRBJ1-6, with 8 bases fitting TRBD1. The trim removed 4 bases at V and 10 bases at J, leaving 10 bases unmatched. The CDR3 is 15 amino acids. Germline V gene sequence: CDR1 SGHRS, CDR2 YFSETQ. CDR3 bases: TGCGCCAGCAGCCGAGACAGGGGCCAGGGGTCACCCCTCCACTTT. It yields the protein CASSRDRGQGSPLHF. The whole variable domain, filled in from reference TRBV5-1 and TRBJ1-6, reads KAGVTQTPRYLIKTRGQQVTLSCSPISGHRSVSWYQQTPGQGLQFLFEYFSETQRNKGNFPGRFSGRQFSNSRSEMNVSTLELGDSALYLCASSRDRGQGSPLHFGNGTRLTVT.

This chain links TRBV7-3 with TRBJ2-5, with 8 bases fitting TRBD1. The V gene's germline CDR1 is SGHTA and CDR2 FQGTGA. This CDR3 comprises 17 residues. With 1 base clipped from V and 4 bases from J, the junction kept 11 bases outside the gene matches. The CDR3 nucleotides read TGTGCCAGCAGCTTAATGCGTGGACAGGGTTTTTCAGAGACCCAGTACTTC. It yields the protein CASSLMRGQGFSETQYF.

The J gene is TRBJ1-2, the V gene TRBV19; D is perhaps TRBD1 (6 bases). Trimming stripped 6 bases from V and 6 bases from J, with 20 bases between. There are 15 residues in the CDR3. Germline-derived CDR1 and CDR2 are LNHDA and SQIVND (reference sequence). This chain's CDR3 is CASRPGQYSRDGYTF. In DNA, the CDR3 is TGTGCCAGTAGACCCGGACAGTACTCACGGGATGGCTACACCTTC.

The rearrangement links TRBV28 to TRBJ1-5; weak D call: TRBD1 (6 bases). V dropped 5 bases and J dropped 3 bases, with 14 bases sitting between them. The CDR3 spans 15 residues. Germline V gives CDR1 MDHEN, CDR2 SYDVKM. The CDR3 DNA follows: TGTGCCAGCAGTCCTGGACAGACTTTCAATCAGCCCCAGCATTTT. The encoded protein is CASSPGQTFNQPQHF.

The chain combines TRBV3-1 (or the pseudogene TRBV3-2) with TRBJ2-4, with 8 bases matching TRBD2. The CDR3 consists of 16 residues. V shed 2 bases, J shed 6 bases, and the junction held 9 bases outside the gene matches. CDR1 and CDR2 (germline): LGHDT, YNNKEL (reference sequence). The CDR3 protein is CASSQNSGAIGNIQYF. In nucleotides, the CDR3 is TGTGCCAGCAGCCAAAATAGCGGGGCAATCGGAAACATTCAGTACTTC.